One and the same sample provided the 30 T cell receptor beta chains below, sequenced in a study of patients and donors after allogeneic stem cell transplantation. Using its own MiXCR run on the RT-PCR reads, TCRdb lists one record per CDR3 protein. The sample lists more than 850,000 distinct CDR3 sequences, roughly 18% occurring once. The sequencing input was blood, either unsorted or a sorted T cell fraction (not recorded which). The source of these receptors is a human donor who was either an allogeneic HSCT recipient or a stem cell or donor lymphocyte infusion donor (not recorded which). It is not recorded whose cells these are; they may come from a transplant donor.

This chain joins TRBV15 and TRBJ2-4; no reliable D call. The CDR3 consists of 15 residues. Trimming shortened V by 8 bases and J by 5 bases, and 19 bases separated the two germline ends. Germline V gives CDR1 LNHNV, CDR2 YYDKDF (reference sequence). The CDR3 loop reads CATGPMGYEENIQYF. As DNA, the CDR3 is TGTGCCACCGGTCCTATGGGCTATGAAGAAAACATTCAGTACTTC.

This clonotype has a handful of counts. The chain combines TRBV12-3 or TRBV12-4 with TRBJ2-7; perhaps TRBD2 as D (6 bases). The CDR3 totals 19 residues. The ends were cut back, 4 bases at V and 2 bases at J, with 27 bases in the middle. The CDR3 nucleotides read TGTGCCAGCAGTTCAGCGGGTTCACCAAGCCCCTTTTCACCCTACGAGCAGTACTTC. This gives the protein CASSSAGSPSPFSPYEQYF.

There are a few counts of this clonotype. The J gene is TRBJ2-5, the V gene TRBV20-1; 8 positions match TRBD1. Germline CDR1 is DFQATT and CDR2 is SNEGSKA (reference sequence). This CDR3 comprises 17 residues. V was pared by 0 bases and J by 2 bases, with 11 bases of the junction left unmatched. This chain's CDR3 is CSAREPYPGQVQETQYF. The CDR3 nucleotides read TGCAGTGCTAGAGAACCATACCCGGGACAGGTACAAGAGACCCAGTACTTC.

This chain connects TRBV4-1 to TRBJ1-2, with D tentatively TRBD1 (5 bases). This CDR3 spans 15 amino acids. V lost 1 base to trimming and J lost 7 bases, with 16 bases between them. CDR1 MGHRA and CDR2 YSYEKL come from the germline V gene. The CDR3 spells CASSQVKAGISGYTF. The CDR3 coding sequence is TGCGCCAGCAGCCAAGTAAAGGCAGGGATCTCTGGCTACACCTTC.

The chain combines TRBV9 with TRBJ2-5; D is tentatively TRBD1 or TRBD2 (5 bases each). Germline V gives CDR1 SGDLS, CDR2 YYNGEE. There are 16 residues in the CDR3. V was shortened by 3 bases and J by 3 bases, with 18 bases between the two germline ends. CDR3 nucleotide sequence: TGTGCCAGCAGCGCCCTCCAGGGATCCGGGGAAGAGACCCAGTACTTC. Its translation: CASSALQGSGEETQYF.

The J gene is TRBJ1-6, the V gene TRBV7-9; 10 nucleotides align to TRBD1. Germline V CDR1 and CDR2: SEHNR, FQNEAQ (reference sequence). The CDR3 has 14 amino acids. J gave up 7 bases and V 7 bases, and 4 bases lay outside the gene matches. The chain's CDR3 is CASTVDRGNSPLHF. In DNA, the CDR3 is TGTGCCAGCACCGTGGACAGGGGGAATTCACCCCTCCACTTT.

The chain joins TRBV3-1 to TRBJ2-7; D unresolved. The CDR3 is 11 amino acids. The germline V gene has CDR1 LGHDT and CDR2 YNNKEL (reference sequence). Trimming shortened V by 4 bases and J by 9 bases, and 10 bases separated the two germline ends. CDR3 region: CASSRGFWQYF. In DNA form, the CDR3 reads TGTGCCAGCAGCCGGGGTTTTTGGCAGTACTTC.

This clonotype was counted between two and nine times. J is TRBJ2-7 and V is TRBV14; D remains ambiguous. The CDR3 is made up of 13 amino acids. The germline V gene encodes CDR1 SGHDN and CDR2 FVKESK. Trimming shortened V by 3 bases and J by 0 bases, and 6 bases separated the two germline ends. The CDR3, as DNA: TGTGCCAGCAGCCACCAGATCTCCTACGAGCAGTACTTC. It encodes CASSHQISYEQYF.

V is TRBV15 and J is TRBJ1-1, with a possible D match to TRBD1 (5 bases). The V end was cut by 3 bases, the J end by 4 bases, with 15 bases between. The CDR3 is made up of 15 amino acids. Germline V gives CDR1 LNHNV, CDR2 YYDKDF (reference sequence). CDR3 nucleotide sequence: TGTGCCACCAGCAGGCCTGGGGGACGCTCCACTGAAGCTTTCTTT. Translating it yields CATSRPGGRSTEAFF.

This clonotype was detected ten times or more. CDR3 in DNA: TGTGCCAGCAGTTTAAGAGAGGAGCAGTTCTTC. Translated, it gives CASSLREEQFF. The chain has TRBV12-3 or TRBV12-4 and TRBJ2-1; D gene ambiguous. V lost 2 bases, J lost 10 bases, and 6 bases lay in between. This CDR3 has 11 residues.

The chain recombines TRBV7-2 with TRBJ2-5; D perhaps matches TRBD2 (6 bases). In germline, CDR1 is SGHTA, CDR2 FQGNSA. The CDR3 extends over 12 amino acids. Trimming took off 2 bases at V and 13 bases at J, with 14 bases between the two ends. In DNA, the CDR3 is TGTGCCAGCAGCTTATTGGCGGGGCAGGGGTACTTC. Translated: CASSLLAGQGYF.

This clonotype was seen more than once but under ten times. This chain connects TRBV27 to TRBJ2-3, with 9 bases matching TRBD2. The J segment lost 2 bases and the V segment lost 5 bases, leaving 5 bases of the junction unmatched. Germline lookup yields CDR1 MNHEY and CDR2 SMNVEV (reference sequence). There are 15 residues in the CDR3. The CDR3 spells CASSVSGGITDTQYF. The CDR3 DNA is TGTGCCAGCAGTGTTAGCGGGGGTATCACAGATACGCAGTATTTT.

This chain joins TRBV5-1 and TRBJ1-2; D may be TRBD1 (6 bases). Germline V gene sequence: CDR1 SGHRS, CDR2 YFSETQ. The CDR3 runs to 16 residues. The ends were cut back, 3 bases at V and 7 bases at J, with 22 bases in the middle. The CDR3 loop reads CASSWIGGGEESGYTF. CDR3 DNA sequence: TGCGCCAGCAGCTGGATCGGGGGGGGCGAGGAGAGTGGCTACACCTTC.

The V gene is TRBV7-3, the J gene TRBJ2-3; the match to TRBD1 covers 7 bases. Trimming at V came to 2 bases and at J to 2 bases, leaving 13 bases not matched to a gene. The CDR3 sequence is 18 residues long. Per germline, CDR1 SGHTA and CDR2 FQGTGA. CDR3 DNA: TGTGCCAGCAGCTTACCACAGGGGAGCCCCCACCACACAGATACGCAGTATTTT. It is translated as CASSLPQGSPHHTDTQYF.

This clonotype was seen ten or more times. The V call is TRBV12-3 or TRBV12-4, the J call TRBJ2-2; 8 bases line up with TRBD1. The length of the CDR3 is 16 residues. V lost 5 bases to trimming and J lost 2 bases; unmatched junction nucleotides: 7. Here the CDR3 DNA reads TGTGCCAGCAGTACTTGGACAGGGCTTAACACCGGGGAGCTGTTTTTT. This encodes CASSTWTGLNTGELFF.

This clonotype was picked up a small number of times. This rearrangement joins TRBV5-5 to TRBJ2-1; tentatively, D is TRBD1 (5 bases). Trimming shortened V by 4 bases and J by 10 bases, and 15 bases separated the two germline ends. This CDR3 region has 13 residues. The germline CDR1 and CDR2 sequences are SGHKS and YYEKEE (reference sequence). In nucleotides, the CDR3 is TGTGCCAGCAGCCCCCCGGTGAAGGGGGAGCAGTTCTTC. Protein: CASSPPVKGEQFF.

The rearrangement uses TRBV6-1 and TRBJ2-1; 12 bases agree with TRBD2. CDR1 MNHNS and CDR2 SASEGT come from the germline V gene. This CDR3 has 18 residues. V shed 5 bases and J 7 bases; nucleotides not matched to a gene: 15. The CDR3 sequence: CASSTRRLTSGRGNEQFF. The CDR3 bases are TGTGCCAGCAGTACGCGACGATTGACTAGCGGGAGAGGAAATGAGCAGTTCTTC.

Points on this clonotype: Its ends do not fully match the called genes, so a read error is possible. V is TRBV10-3 and J is TRBJ2-5; a possible D gene is TRBD2 (7 bases). The CDR3 runs 14 residues. Germline CDR1 is ENHRY and CDR2 is SYGVKD. The CDR3 region has the DNA TGTGCCATCAGTGAGAGAAGGGAGGGGGAGACCCTGTACTTC. Amino acid sequence: CAISERREGETLYF.

V usage is TRBV10-3 and J usage is TRBJ2-3; 12 nucleotides align to TRBD2. Trimming at V came to 3 bases and at J to 0 bases, leaving 7 bases not matched to a gene. The CDR3 totals 18 residues. The germline CDR1 and CDR2 sequences are ENHRY and SYGVKD. The CDR3 coding sequence is TGTGCCATCAGTGATCGGACTAGCGGGAAGGAAAGCACAGATACGCAGTATTTT. Its translation is CAISDRTSGKESTDTQYF.

This clonotype occurred many times. This chain links TRBV4-1 with TRBJ1-5; D may be TRBD1 (5 bases). In germline, CDR1 is MGHRA, CDR2 YSYEKL. V lost 0 bases, J lost 6 bases, and 12 bases lay in between. The CDR3 extends over 15 amino acids. Written as DNA, the CDR3 is TGCGCCAGCAGCCAAGACGGCCAGGGCACTCAGCCCCAGCATTTT. Translated, it gives CASSQDGQGTQPQHF.

The V call is TRBV4-3, the J call TRBJ2-3, with 8 bases lining up with TRBD2. Germline CDR1 LGHNA, CDR2 YSLEER. This CDR3 comprises 14 residues. Germline trimming cut 6 bases from V and 5 bases from J; bases unmatched to any gene: 7. The CDR3 loop reads CASSTLGGEDTQYF. CDR3 DNA sequence: TGCGCCAGCAGTACACTCGGGGGGGAAGATACGCAGTATTTT.

This clonotype was seen only once. V and J are TRBV29-1 and TRBJ1-2; D is ambiguous. V dropped 3 bases and J dropped 5 bases, with 7 bases sitting between them. From germline, CDR1 is SQVTM and CDR2 ANQGSEA. This CDR3 is 11 amino acids long. Written as DNA, the CDR3 is TGCAGCGTTGAGTACGGTTATGGCTACACCTTC. Translating gives CSVEYGYGYTF.

This clonotype turned up a few times. V is TRBV5-1 and J is TRBJ1-6, with D hard to call. Trimming left V 0 bases short and J 7 bases short, with 8 bases between. Germline V CDR1 and CDR2: SGHRS, YFSETQ. CDR3 length equals 14 residues. The CDR3 here is CASSLAKENSPLHF. The CDR3 nucleotides are TGCGCCAGCAGCTTGGCGAAGGAAAATTCACCCCTCCACTTT.

The gene calls are TRBV25-1 and TRBJ2-5; possibly TRBD1 for D (5 bases). CDR1 and CDR2 from the germline V gene are MGHDK and SYGVNS. CDR3 length: 16 amino acids. Trimming stripped 1 base from V and 2 bases from J, with 14 bases between. CDR3 in amino acids: CASSEFKQDPQETQYF. CDR3 coding DNA: TGTGCCAGCAGTGAATTCAAACAGGACCCTCAAGAGACCCAGTACTTC.

In nucleotides, the CDR3 is TGTGCCAGCAGTCCACCTGCGGGGGCCTACGAGCAGTACTTC. Translation gives CASSPPAGAYEQYF. The chain links TRBV12-3 or TRBV12-4 to TRBJ2-7, with 7 nucleotides matching TRBD2. V trimming: 5 bases; J trimming: 2 bases; junction bases outside the gene matches: 6. The CDR3 sequence is 14 residues long.

There are many counts of this clonotype. The chain joins TRBV10-3 to TRBJ2-1; a possible D gene is TRBD1 (6 bases). The CDR3 extends over 14 amino acids. Germline loops: CDR1 ENHRY, CDR2 SYGVKD. V shed 6 bases and J shed 0 bases, with 9 bases lying between them. The CDR3 sequence: CAISRTDSYNEQFF. The CDR3 DNA reads as TGTGCCATCAGCAGGACAGACTCCTACAATGAGCAGTTCTTC.

The chain has TRBV3-1 and TRBJ1-1; perhaps TRBD1 as D (5 bases). Trimming stripped 1 base from V and 1 base from J, with 13 bases between. The CDR3 contains 16 residues. The germline CDR1 and CDR2 sequences are LGHDT and YNNKEL (reference sequence). This CDR3 is CASSQVHRGTNTEAFF. CDR3 DNA sequence: TGTGCCAGCAGCCAAGTCCACCGGGGGACGAACACTGAAGCTTTCTTT.

This clonotype was detected a few times. The V and J genes are TRBV19 and TRBJ1-2; D unclear. The CDR3 totals 12 residues. Germline V gene lookup returns CDR1 LNHDA and CDR2 SQIVND (reference sequence). Trimming stripped 5 bases from V and 4 bases from J, with 8 bases between. The CDR3 is CASSPPSYGYTF. The CDR3 DNA reads TGTGCCAGTAGTCCTCCATCCTATGGCTACACCTTC.

In this sample, this clonotype turned up many times. This chain links TRBV12-3 or TRBV12-4 with TRBJ2-3; 11 bases map to TRBD2. With V trimmed by 7 bases and J by 5 bases, 11 bases remained unmatched. The CDR3 extends over 16 amino acids. The CDR3 region is CASNPRLAGTGDTQYF. CDR3 sequence (DNA): TGTGCCAGCAATCCACGACTAGCGGGGACAGGAGATACGCAGTATTTT.

V gene TRBV6-5 combines with J gene TRBJ2-3; no clear D gene. CDR1 is MNHEY, CDR2 SVGAGI, per germline. The V end was cut by 0 bases, the J end by 5 bases, with 6 bases between. The CDR3 contains 13 residues. The CDR3 sequence: CASSYSGQDTQYF. CDR3 nucleotide sequence: TGTGCCAGCAGTTACTCGGGCCAAGATACGCAGTATTTT.